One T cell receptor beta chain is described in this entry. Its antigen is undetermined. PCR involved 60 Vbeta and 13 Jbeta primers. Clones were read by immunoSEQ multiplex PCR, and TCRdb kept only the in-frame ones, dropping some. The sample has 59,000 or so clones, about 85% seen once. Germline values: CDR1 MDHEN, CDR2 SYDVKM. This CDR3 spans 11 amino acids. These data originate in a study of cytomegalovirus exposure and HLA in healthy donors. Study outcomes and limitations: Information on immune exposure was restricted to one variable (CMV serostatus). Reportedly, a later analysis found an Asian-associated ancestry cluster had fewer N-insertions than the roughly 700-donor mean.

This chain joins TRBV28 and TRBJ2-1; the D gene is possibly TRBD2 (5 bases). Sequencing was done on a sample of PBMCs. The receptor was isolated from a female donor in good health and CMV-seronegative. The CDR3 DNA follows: TGTGCGTCAAGCGCGGGCAATGAGCAGTTCTTC. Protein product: CASSAGNEQFF.